This T cell receptor (beta chain) is from a study of T cell repertoires in cytomegalovirus infection. About the study: Both a matching HLA type and CMV infection were indicated by public TCR beta signatures. Overall study results and limits: HLA-C-restricted TCR beta clonotypes specific for CMV led the ex vivo response.

V was cut by 5 bases and J by 3 bases, with 10 bases left in between. The CDR3 has 14 residues. Germline lookup yields CDR1 SGHVS and CDR2 FNYEAQ. Notes on this clonotype: What it recognizes is unknown.

One entry per CDR3 protein results from TCRdb running MiXCR on the reads. The table lists roughly 350,000 distinct CDR3 sequences, approximately 30% of them singletons. The clonotype originates from a human donor in good health (CMV status not recorded). Some clones in this sample may be carry-over from other donors' samples. This specimen was cultured PBMCs, taken from culture after CMV antigen stimulation. This chain connects TRBV7-6 to TRBJ2-2; D gene uncertain. The CDR3 loop is CASSPPLDTGELFF. The DNA for the CDR3 is TGTGCCAGCAGCCCCCCCTTAGACACCGGGGAGCTGTTTTTT.